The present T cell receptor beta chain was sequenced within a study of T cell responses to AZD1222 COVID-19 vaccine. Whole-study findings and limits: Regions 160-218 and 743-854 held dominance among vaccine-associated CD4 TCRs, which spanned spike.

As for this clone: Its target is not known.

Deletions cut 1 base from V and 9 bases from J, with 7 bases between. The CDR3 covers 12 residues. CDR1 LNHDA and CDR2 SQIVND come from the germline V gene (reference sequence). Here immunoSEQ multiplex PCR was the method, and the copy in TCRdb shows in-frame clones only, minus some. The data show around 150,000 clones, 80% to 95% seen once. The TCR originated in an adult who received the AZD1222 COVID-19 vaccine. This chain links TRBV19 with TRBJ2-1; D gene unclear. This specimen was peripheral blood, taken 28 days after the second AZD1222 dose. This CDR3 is CASSIVWPEQFF. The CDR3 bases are TGTGCCAGTAGTATAGTATGGCCTGAGCAGTTCTTC. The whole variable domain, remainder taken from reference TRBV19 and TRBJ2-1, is DGGITQSPKYLFRKEGQNVTLSCEQNLNHDAMYWYRQDPGQGLRLIYYSQIVNDFQKGDIAEGYSVSREKKESFPLTVTSAQKNPTAFYLCASSIVWPEQFFGPGTRLTVL.